Below, one T cell receptor beta chain is given with its context. The data are from a study of OX40 agonist ivuxolimab in advanced cancers. Trimming cost V 3 bases and J 9 bases, with 13 bases left between them. Germline V CDR1 and CDR2: SGHRS, YFSETQ. The CDR3 runs to 13 residues. The method was immunoSEQ multiplex PCR; TCRdb's version includes in-frame clones alone and lacks a portion of them. The sample includes 40,000 or so clones, around 89% seen only once; the top ten take roughly 0.53%. The rearrangement links TRBV5-1 to TRBJ2-1; tentative D call: TRBD1 (5 bases). This clonotype was sampled from an adult with an advanced solid tumor such as melanoma, head and neck, liver or kidney cancer. The starting material was CD4+ or CD8+ T cells sorted from blood, obtained in a trial of the OX40 agonist ivuxolimab. The CDR3 here is CASSSRQSGEQFF. The CDR3 DNA reads TGCGCCAGCAGCTCCAGACAGTCCGGTGAGCAGTTCTTC.